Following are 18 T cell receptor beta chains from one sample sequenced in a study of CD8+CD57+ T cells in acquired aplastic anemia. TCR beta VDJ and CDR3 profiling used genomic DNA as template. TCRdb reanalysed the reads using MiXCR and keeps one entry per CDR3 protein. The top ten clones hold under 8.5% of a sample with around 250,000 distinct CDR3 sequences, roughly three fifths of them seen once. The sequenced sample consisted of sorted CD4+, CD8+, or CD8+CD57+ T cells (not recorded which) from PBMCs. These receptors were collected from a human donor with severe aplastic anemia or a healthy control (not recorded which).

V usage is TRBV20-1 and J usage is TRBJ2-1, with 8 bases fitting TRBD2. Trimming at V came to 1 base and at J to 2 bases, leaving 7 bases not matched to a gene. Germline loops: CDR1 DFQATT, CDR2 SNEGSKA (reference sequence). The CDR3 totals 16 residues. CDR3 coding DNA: TGCAGTGCTAGAGGAGAGCGGGGGTCAACCTACAATGAGCAGTTCTTC. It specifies CSARGERGSTYNEQFF.

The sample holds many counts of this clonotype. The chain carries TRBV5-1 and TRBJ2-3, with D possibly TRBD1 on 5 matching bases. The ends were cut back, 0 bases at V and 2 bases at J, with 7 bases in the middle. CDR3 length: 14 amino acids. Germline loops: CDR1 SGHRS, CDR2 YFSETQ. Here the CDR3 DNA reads TGCGCCAGCAGCTTGGGACAGATCACAGATACGCAGTATTTT. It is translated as CASSLGQITDTQYF.

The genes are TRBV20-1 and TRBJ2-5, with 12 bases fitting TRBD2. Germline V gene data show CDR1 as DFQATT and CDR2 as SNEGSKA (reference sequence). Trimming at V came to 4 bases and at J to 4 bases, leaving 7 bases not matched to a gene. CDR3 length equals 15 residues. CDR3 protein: CSAIASGGARETQYF. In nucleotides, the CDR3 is TGCAGTGCTATAGCTAGCGGGGGGGCGAGAGAGACCCAGTACTTC.

The CDR3 DNA follows: TGTGCCAGCAGTGAAGGGGCCGGGGGTAAAGAGACCCAGTACTTC. It translates to CASSEGAGGKETQYF. The chain links TRBV2 to TRBJ2-5; D is possibly TRBD2 (6 bases). The V gene's germline CDR1 is SNHLY and CDR2 FYNNEI. The CDR3 has 15 amino acids. V was clipped by 1 base and J by 3 bases, with 12 bases between them.

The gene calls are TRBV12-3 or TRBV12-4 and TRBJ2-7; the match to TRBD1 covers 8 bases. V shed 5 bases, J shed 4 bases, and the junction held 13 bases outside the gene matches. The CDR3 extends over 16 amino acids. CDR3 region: CASSDRRTGKTYEQYF. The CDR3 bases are TGTGCCAGCAGTGACCGCCGGACAGGGAAAACTTACGAGCAGTACTTC.

The CDR3 DNA reads as TGTGCCAGCAGCAAATTAATAGCGGGAGGGATGGATGAGCAGTTCTTC. This sequence encodes CASSKLIAGGMDEQFF. V usage is TRBV7-6 and J usage is TRBJ2-1, with 11 bases matching TRBD2. The trim removed 5 bases at V and 8 bases at J, leaving 11 bases unmatched. CDR3 size: 16 residues. Germline V gene lookup returns CDR1 SGHVS and CDR2 FNYEAQ.

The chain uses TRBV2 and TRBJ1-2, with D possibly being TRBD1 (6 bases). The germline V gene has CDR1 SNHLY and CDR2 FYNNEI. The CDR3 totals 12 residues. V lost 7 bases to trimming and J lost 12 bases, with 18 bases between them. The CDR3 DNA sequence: TGTGCCAGCACCGAGGGGGGAGGTGGAAACACCTTC. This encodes CASTEGGGGNTF. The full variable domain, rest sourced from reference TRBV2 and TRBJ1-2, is EPEVTQTPSHQVTQMGQEVILRCVPISNHLYFYWYRQILGQKVEFLVSFYNNEISEKSEIFDDQFSVERPDGSNFTLKIRSTKLEDSAMYFCASTEGGGGNTFGSGTRLTVV.

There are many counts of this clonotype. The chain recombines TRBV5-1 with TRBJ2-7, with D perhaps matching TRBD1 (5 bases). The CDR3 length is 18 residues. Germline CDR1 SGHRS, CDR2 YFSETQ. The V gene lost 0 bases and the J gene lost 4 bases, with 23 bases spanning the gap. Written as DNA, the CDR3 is TGCGCCAGCAGCTTGGCAGGGCCCCTCCGAGCGCAGGAATACGAGCAGTACTTC. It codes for CASSLAGPLRAQEYEQYF.

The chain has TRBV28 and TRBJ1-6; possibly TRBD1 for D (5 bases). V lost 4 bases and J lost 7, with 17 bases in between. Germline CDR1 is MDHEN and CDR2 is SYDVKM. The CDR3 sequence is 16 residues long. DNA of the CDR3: TGTGCCAGCAGTTCAATAGCCCGGGACGGGAATTCACCCCTCCACTTT. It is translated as CASSSIARDGNSPLHF.

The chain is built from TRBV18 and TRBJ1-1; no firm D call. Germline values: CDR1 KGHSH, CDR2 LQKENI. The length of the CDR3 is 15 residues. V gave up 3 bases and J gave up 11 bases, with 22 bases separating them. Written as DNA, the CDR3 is TGTGCCAGCTCACCCCTCACAACTCAGGAGGGATGGGCTTTCTTT. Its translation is CASSPLTTQEGWAFF. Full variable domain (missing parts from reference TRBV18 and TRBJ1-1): NAGVMQNPRHLVRRRGQEARLRCSPMKGHSHVYWYRQLPEEGLKFMVYLQKENIIDESGMPKERFSAEFPKEGPSILRIQQVVRGDSAAYFCASSPLTTQEGWAFFGQGTRLTVV.

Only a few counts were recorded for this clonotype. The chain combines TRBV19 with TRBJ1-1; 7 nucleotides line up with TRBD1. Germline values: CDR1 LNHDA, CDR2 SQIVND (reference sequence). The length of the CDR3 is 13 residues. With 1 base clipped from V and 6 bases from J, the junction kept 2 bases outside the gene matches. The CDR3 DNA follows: TGTGCCAGTAGTATAGCTGACAGGGCTGAAGCTTTCTTT. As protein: CASSIADRAEAFF.

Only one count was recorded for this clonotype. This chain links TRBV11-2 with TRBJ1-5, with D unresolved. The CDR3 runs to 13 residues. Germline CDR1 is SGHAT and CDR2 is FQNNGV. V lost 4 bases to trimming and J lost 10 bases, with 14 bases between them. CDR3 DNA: TGTGCCAGCAGCTCCCTGTCTGAGGGACCCCAGCATTTT. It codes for CASSSLSEGPQHF.

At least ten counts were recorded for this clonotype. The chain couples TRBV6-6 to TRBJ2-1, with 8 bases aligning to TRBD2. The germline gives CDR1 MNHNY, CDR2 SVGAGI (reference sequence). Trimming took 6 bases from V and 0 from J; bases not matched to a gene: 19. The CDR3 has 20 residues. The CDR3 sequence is CASRATRAGVLTSSYNEQFF. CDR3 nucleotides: TGTGCCAGCAGGGCCACCAGAGCGGGGGTACTAACTAGCTCCTACAATGAGCAGTTCTTC.

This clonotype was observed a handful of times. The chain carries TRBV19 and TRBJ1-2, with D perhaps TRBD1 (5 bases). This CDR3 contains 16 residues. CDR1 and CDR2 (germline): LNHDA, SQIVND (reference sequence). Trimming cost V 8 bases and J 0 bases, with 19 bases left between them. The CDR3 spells CASRLGPQSSNYGYTF. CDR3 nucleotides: TGTGCCAGTCGCTTGGGGCCACAAAGTTCTAACTATGGCTACACCTTC.

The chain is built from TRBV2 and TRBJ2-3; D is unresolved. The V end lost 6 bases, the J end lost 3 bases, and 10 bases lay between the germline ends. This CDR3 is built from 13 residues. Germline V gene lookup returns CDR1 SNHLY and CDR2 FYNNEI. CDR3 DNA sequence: TGTGCCAGCAGCCCCGGACGGACAGATACGCAGTATTTT. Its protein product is CASSPGRTDTQYF.

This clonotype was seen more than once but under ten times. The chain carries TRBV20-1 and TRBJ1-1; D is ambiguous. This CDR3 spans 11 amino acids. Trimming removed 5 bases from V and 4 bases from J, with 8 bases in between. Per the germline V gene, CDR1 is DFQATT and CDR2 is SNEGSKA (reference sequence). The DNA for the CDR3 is TGCAGTGCTTCTAGCAGCACTGAAGCTTTCTTT. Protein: CSASSSTEAFF.

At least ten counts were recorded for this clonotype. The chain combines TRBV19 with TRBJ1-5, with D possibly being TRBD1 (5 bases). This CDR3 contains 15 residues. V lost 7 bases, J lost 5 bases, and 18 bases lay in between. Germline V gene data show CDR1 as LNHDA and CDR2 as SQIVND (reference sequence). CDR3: CASTRGGRDDQPQHF. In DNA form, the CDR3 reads TGTGCCAGTACCCGAGGAGGCAGGGACGATCAGCCCCAGCATTTT.

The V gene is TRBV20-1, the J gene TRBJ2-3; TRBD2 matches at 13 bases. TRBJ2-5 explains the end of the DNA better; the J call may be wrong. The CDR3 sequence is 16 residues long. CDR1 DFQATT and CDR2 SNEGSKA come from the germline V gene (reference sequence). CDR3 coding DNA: TGCAGTGCCCACGGGACTAGCGGGGATAGCCGGGAGACCCAGTACTTC. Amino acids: CSAHGTSGDSRETQYF.